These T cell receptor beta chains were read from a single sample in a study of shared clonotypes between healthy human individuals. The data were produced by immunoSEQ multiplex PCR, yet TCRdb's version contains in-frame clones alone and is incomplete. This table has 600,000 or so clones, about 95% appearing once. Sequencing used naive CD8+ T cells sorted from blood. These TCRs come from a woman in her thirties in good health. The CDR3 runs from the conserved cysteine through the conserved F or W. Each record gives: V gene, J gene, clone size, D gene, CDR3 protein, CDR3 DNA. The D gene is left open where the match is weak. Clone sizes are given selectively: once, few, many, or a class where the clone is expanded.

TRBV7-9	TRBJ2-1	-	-	CASSLVNAPRTEQFF	TGTGCCAGCAGCTTAGTTAACGCACCCCGAACCGAGCAGTTCTTC
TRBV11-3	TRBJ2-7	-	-	CASSNSRLGEQYF	TGTGCCAGCAGCAATTCTAGGTTGGGCGAGCAGTACTTC
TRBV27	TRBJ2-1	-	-	CASSVYNEQFF	TGTGCCAGCAGTGTCTACAATGAGCAGTTCTTC
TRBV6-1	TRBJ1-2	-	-	CASSDRPDNYGYTF	TGTGCCAGCAGTGACAGGCCGGATAACTATGGCTACACCTTC
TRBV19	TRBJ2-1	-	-	CASRGGSNEQFF	TGTGCCAGTAGGGGGGGCAGCAATGAGCAGTTCTTC
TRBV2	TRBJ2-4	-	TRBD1	CATRDRVSDIQYF	TGTGCCACCCGGGACAGGGTGTCGGACATTCAGTACTTC
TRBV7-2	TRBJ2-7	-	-	CASSLNTGPGLGGLEQYF	TGTGCCAGCAGCTTAAATACTGGGCCGGGACTAGGGGGCCTCGAGCAGTACTTC
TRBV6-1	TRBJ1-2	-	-	CASSLIQYGYTF	TGTGCCAGCAGCCTTATACAGTATGGCTACACCTTC
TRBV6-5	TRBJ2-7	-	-	CASSYSRTENSYEQYF	TGTGCCAGCAGTTACTCACGGACAGAAAACTCCTACGAGCAGTACTTC
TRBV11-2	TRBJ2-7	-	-	CASSFRLYEQYF	TGTGCCAGCAGCTTTAGGCTCTACGAGCAGTACTTC
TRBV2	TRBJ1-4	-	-	CASQRTSAPEKLFF	TGTGCCAGCCAACGGACCAGTGCCCCCGAAAAACTGTTTTTT
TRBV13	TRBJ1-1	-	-	CASSLEWGEAFF	TGTGCCAGCAGCTTAGAATGGGGTGAAGCTTTCTTT
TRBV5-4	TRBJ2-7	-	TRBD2	CASRSTSGPSYEQYF	TGTGCCAGCAGAAGCACTAGCGGCCCCTCCTACGAGCAGTACTTC
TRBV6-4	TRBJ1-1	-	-	CASSSGGAGTEAFF	TGTGCCAGCAGTTCCGGGGGCGCGGGCACTGAAGCTTTCTTT
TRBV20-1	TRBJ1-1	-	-	CRGGGNLF	TGCAGGGGGGGCGGAAATCTCTTT
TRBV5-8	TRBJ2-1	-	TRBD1	CASSLAIRTGVSEQFF	TGTGCCAGCAGCTTGGCCATTAGGACAGGGGTTAGTGAGCAGTTCTTC
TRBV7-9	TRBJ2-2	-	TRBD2	CASSPRTSGYAGELFF	TGTGCCAGCAGCCCGAGGACTAGCGGGTACGCCGGGGAGCTGTTTTTT
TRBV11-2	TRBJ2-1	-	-	CASSSNNEQFF	TGTGCCAGCAGCTCCAACAATGAGCAGTTCTTC
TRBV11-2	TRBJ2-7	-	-	CASSPNPIGVPFYEQYF	TGTGCCAGCAGCCCAAACCCCATAGGGGTTCCCTTCTACGAGCAGTACTTC
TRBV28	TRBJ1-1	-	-	CASSLTGGYTEAFF	TGTGCCAGCAGCCTAACTGGGGGATACACTGAAGCTTTCTTT
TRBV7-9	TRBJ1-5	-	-	CASSLGRGMNQPQHF	TGTGCCAGCAGCTTAGGTAGGGGAATGAATCAGCCCCAGCATTTT
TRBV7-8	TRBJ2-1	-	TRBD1	CASSRTVLGQGARNEQFF	TGTGCCAGCAGCCGGACAGTCCTCGGACAGGGGGCACGGAATGAGCAGTTCTTC
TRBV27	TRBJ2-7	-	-	CASSAKAQVRSYEQYF	TGTGCCAGCAGTGCGAAGGCCCAGGTCAGATCCTACGAGCAGTACTTC
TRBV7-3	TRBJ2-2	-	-	CASSPPLGDGELFF	TGTGCCAGCAGCCCCCCCCTAGGGGACGGGGAGCTGTTTTTT
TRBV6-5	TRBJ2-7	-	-	CASQLGLLDEQYF	TGTGCCAGCCAACTAGGCCTCCTGGACGAGCAGTACTTC
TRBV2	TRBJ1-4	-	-	CASSEIRQTATNEKLFF	TGTGCCAGCAGTGAAATTCGTCAGACCGCAACTAATGAAAAACTGTTTTTT
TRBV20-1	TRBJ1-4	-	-	CSAITNEKLFF	TGCAGTGCCATAACTAATGAAAAACTGTTTTTT
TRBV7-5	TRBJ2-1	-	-	CVAMGQEYNEQFF	TGTGTCGCCATGGGGCAGGAATACAATGAGCAGTTCTTC
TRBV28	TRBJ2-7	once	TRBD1	CASNTIVTGGLDEQYF	TGTGCCAGCAACACTATCGTCACAGGGGGCTTGGACGAGCAGTACTTC
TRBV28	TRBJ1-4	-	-	CASSLSDRSANEKLFF	TGTGCCAGCAGTTTGAGTGATCGGTCTGCTAATGAAAAACTGTTTTTT
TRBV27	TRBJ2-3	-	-	CASSSGTGVWNTQYF	TGTGCCAGCAGTTCTGGGACTGGAGTTTGGAATACGCAGTATTTT
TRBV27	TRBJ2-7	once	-	CASSLLGGPYEQYF	TGTGCCAGCAGTTTATTAGGAGGTCCCTACGAGCAGTACTTC
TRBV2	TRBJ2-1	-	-	CASSEPQGRPYNEQFF	TGTGCCAGCAGTGAGCCCCAGGGGCGACCCTACAATGAGCAGTTCTTC
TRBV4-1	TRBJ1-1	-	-	CASSQTSEAFF	TGCGCCAGCAGCCAGACCTCTGAAGCTTTCTTT
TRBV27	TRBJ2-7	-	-	CASSLRGPNRYEQYF	TGTGCCAGCAGTTTAAGAGGACCCAATAGGTACGAGCAGTACTTC
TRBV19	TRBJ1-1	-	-	CASSIFLDEPGAFF	TGTGCCAGTAGTATCTTTCTCGACGAGCCGGGGGCTTTCTTT
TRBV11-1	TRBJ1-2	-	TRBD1	CASSFPGQGDGYTF	TGTGCCAGCAGCTTTCCCGGACAGGGGGACGGCTACACCTTC
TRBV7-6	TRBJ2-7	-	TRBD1	CASSPGTGDLYEQYF	TGTGCCAGCAGTCCCGGGACAGGGGACCTCTACGAGCAGTACTTC
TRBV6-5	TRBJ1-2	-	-	CASSPRTATHGYTF	TGTGCCAGCAGTCCCCGGACGGCTACTCATGGCTACACCTTC
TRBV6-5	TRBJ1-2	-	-	CASSSGVSAHGYTF	TGTGCCAGCAGTTCGGGGGTGTCAGCTCATGGCTACACCTTC
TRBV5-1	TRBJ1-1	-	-	CASSSLTAVMNTEAFF	TGCGCCAGCAGTTCTCTCACAGCGGTAATGAACACTGAAGCTTTCTTT
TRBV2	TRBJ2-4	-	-	CASNPGTKNIQYF	TGTGCCAGCAACCCAGGGACCAAAAACATTCAGTACTTC
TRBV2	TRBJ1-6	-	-	CASSERIQHSPLHF	TGTGCCAGCAGTGAAAGGATCCAGCATTCACCCCTCCACTTT
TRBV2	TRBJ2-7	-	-	CASNPGTEQYF	TGTGCCAGCAACCCAGGGACCGAGCAGTACTTC
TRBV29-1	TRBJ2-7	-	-	CSVEGVSGREQYF	TGCAGCGTTGAAGGAGTGTCAGGGCGCGAGCAGTACTTC
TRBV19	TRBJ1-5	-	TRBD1	CASTPGGTALGTGNQPQHF	TGTGCCAGTACCCCGGGAGGGACAGCTTTGGGTACAGGGAATCAGCCCCAGCATTTT
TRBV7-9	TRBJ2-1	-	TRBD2	CASSYGLAGGEQFF	TGTGCCAGCAGCTATGGACTAGCGGGAGGGGAGCAGTTCTTC
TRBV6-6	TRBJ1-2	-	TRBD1	CASSPDREGYTF	TGTGCCAGCAGCCCCGACAGGGAAGGCTACACCTTC
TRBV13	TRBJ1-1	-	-	CASSLAGEIHEAFF	TGTGCCAGCAGCTTAGCCGGGGAGATCCACGAAGCTTTCTTT
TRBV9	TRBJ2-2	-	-	CASSVGGDTGELFF	TGTGCCAGCAGCGTGGGGGGAGACACCGGGGAGCTGTTTTTT